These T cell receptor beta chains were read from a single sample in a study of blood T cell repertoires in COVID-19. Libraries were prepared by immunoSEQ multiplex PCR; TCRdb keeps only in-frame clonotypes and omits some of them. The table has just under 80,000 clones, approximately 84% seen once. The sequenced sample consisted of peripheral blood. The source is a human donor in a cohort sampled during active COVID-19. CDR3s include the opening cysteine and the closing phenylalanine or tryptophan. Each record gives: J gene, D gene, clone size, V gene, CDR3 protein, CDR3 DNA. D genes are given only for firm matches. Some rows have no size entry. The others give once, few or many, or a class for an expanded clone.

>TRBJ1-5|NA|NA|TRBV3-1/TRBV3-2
CASSQGLSNQPQHF
TGTGCCAGCAGCCAGGGGCTAAGCAATCAGCCCCAGCATTTT
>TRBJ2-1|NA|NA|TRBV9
CASSVASRGRGNEQFF
TGTGCCAGCAGCGTAGCCTCGCGGGGCCGGGGGAATGAGCAGTTCTTC
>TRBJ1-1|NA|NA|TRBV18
CASSQGGDTEAFF
TGTGCCAGCTCACAGGGGGGGGACACTGAAGCTTTCTTT
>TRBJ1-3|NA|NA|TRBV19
CASGARGTGNTIYF
TGTGCCAGTGGTGCAAGGGGAACTGGAAACACCATATATTTT
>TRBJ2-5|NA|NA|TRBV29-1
CSVGGSGGGQETQYF
TGCAGCGTCGGTGGGTCAGGGGGAGGTCAAGAGACCCAGTACTTC
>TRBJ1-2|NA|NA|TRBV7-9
CASSPSTGVGYGYTF
TGTGCCAGCAGCCCGTCGACGGGGGTGGGCTATGGCTACACCTTC
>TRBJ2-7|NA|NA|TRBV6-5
CASSYHRETYEQYF
TGTGCCAGCAGTTACCACAGGGAAACCTACGAGCAGTACTTC
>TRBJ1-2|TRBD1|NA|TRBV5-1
CASSPGQGTTGYTF
TGCGCCAGCAGCCCGGGACAGGGGACGACGGGCTACACCTTC
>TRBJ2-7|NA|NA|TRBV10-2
CASSVQGYEQYF
TGCGCCAGCAGTGTTCAGGGCTACGAGCAGTACTTC
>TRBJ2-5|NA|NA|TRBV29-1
CSAQRLETQYF
TGCAGCGCCCAGAGGCTGGAGACCCAGTACTTC
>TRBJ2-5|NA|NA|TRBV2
CASKQAPQETQYF
TGTGCCAGCAAGCAGGCGCCACAAGAGACCCAGTACTTC
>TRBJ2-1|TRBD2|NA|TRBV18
CASSSNQAGTSGSPYNEQFF
TGTGCCAGCTCATCAAATCAGGCCGGGACTAGCGGGAGTCCCTACAATGAGCAGTTCTTC
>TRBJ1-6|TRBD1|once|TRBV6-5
CASSYESGGNSPLHF
TGTGCCAGCAGTTACGAGTCAGGGGGTAATTCACCCCTCCACTTT
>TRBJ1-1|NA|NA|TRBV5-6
CASSPPPGNTEAFF
TGTGCCAGCAGCCCCCCTCCAGGGAACACTGAAGCTTTCTTT